A selection of T cell receptor beta chains follows, all from one sample in a study of T cells in Graves' hyperthyroidism and ophthalmopathy. Each CDR3 protein is one row after TCRdb ran MiXCR on the multiplex PCR reads. The table shows hundreds of thousands of distinct CDR3 sequences, with 45% occurring only once. The sample taken for sequencing was peripheral blood or thyroid tissue (not recorded which). The receptors were sampled from an adult man with Graves' disease, either hyperthyroidism or ophthalmopathy (not recorded which). CDR3s include the opening cysteine and the closing phenylalanine or tryptophan. D genes are given only for firm matches. Rows give clone size only sometimes, using once, few, many, or a class for an expanded clone.

D	V	J	length	size	DNA	CDR3
.	TRBV7-2	TRBJ1-1	13	.	TGTGCCAGCAGCGCAACTCAGGGAACTGAAGCTTTCTTT	CASSATQGTEAFF
TRBD2	TRBV15	TRBJ2-7	14	many	TGTGCCACCAGTCGAGCGGGAGGGCCGGACGAGCAGTACTTC	CATSRAGGPDEQYF
TRBD2	TRBV6-5	TRBJ2-7	16	.	TGTGCCAGCAGTAGGCCGGGGGGAGGAGGATCCTACGAGCAGTACTTC	CASSRPGGGGSYEQYF
.	TRBV10-3	TRBJ1-1	15	.	TGTGCCATCAGTGACAGCCGCGAGCGAAACACTGAAGCTTTCTTT	CAISDSRERNTEAFF
TRBD1	TRBV20-1	TRBJ1-1	13	.	TGCAGTGCTTACCCAGGGGGCTTGGGTGAAGCTTTCTTT	CSAYPGGLGEAFF
.	TRBV29-1	TRBJ1-4	12	.	TGCAGCGTATTGGGACTGAATGAAAAACTGTTTTTT	CSVLGLNEKLFF
.	TRBV2	TRBJ1-2	16	few	TGTGCCGGAGGGGAGACGACTGCTTTTGCCAACTATGGCTACACCTTC	CAGGETTAFANYGYTF
.	TRBV11-2	TRBJ1-2	15	.	TGTGCCAGCAGCTTATCGGGGAAACCTAACTATGGCTACACCTTC	CASSLSGKPNYGYTF
.	TRBV7-8	TRBJ1-6	15	.	TGTGCCAGCAGCTTAGGTCAGGCCTATAATTCACCCCTCCACTTT	CASSLGQAYNSPLHF
.	TRBV2	TRBJ1-5	13	many	TGTGCCAGCAGTGGGGGGAGGGATCAGCCCCAGCATTTT	CASSGGRDQPQHF
TRBD2	TRBV7-2	TRBJ2-7	16	.	TGTGCCAGCAGCTTTAAGACTAGCGGGAGTGGGTACGAGCAGTACTTC	CASSFKTSGSGYEQYF
.	TRBV7-2	TRBJ1-2	16	.	TGTGCCAGCATCACACCAGGTCGGGGACCGCATCTCGGCTACACCTTC	CASITPGRGPHLGYTF
.	TRBV20-1	TRBJ2-5	15	.	TGCAGTGCAAGGGCACCCGGAAGGGCAGCAGAGACCCAGTACTTC	CSARAPGRAAETQYF
TRBD1	TRBV20-1	TRBJ1-5	13	few	TGCAGTGCCTCGACAGGGAGGGATCAGCCCCAGCATTTT	CSASTGRDQPQHF
.	TRBV6-6	TRBJ1-2	13	.	TGTGCCATCAGTTCCTTGGACATCTATGGCTACACCTTC	CAISSLDIYGYTF
.	TRBV7-9	TRBJ1-1	13	few	TGTGCCAGCAGCTTGCCCCGGGGCCTTGAAGCTTTCTTT	CASSLPRGLEAFF
.	TRBV2	TRBJ1-3	17	.	TGTGCCAGCAGTGAAGAACGACTGACCTACTCTGGAAACACCATATATTTT	CASSEERLTYSGNTIYF
.	TRBV25-1	TRBJ1-6	16	.	TGTGCCAGCAGTGAATCTGGGATCAGGCCGGATTCACCCCTCCACTTT	CASSESGIRPDSPLHF
TRBD1	TRBV29-1	TRBJ1-2	15	many	TGCAGCGTGCCGGACAGGGTAGACCGAAACTATGGCTACACCTTC	CSVPDRVDRNYGYTF
.	TRBV19	TRBJ1-5	15	few	TGTGCCAGTAGTATTGAGGCAGAAGCCGTTCAGCCCCAGCATTTT	CASSIEAEAVQPQHF
TRBD1	TRBV7-2	TRBJ2-7	15	few	TGTGCCAGCAGCCCAACAGGGGACGGTTTCTACGAGCAGTACTTC	CASSPTGDGFYEQYF
TRBD2	TRBV7-2	TRBJ2-2	15	.	TGTGCCAGCAGTACACTAGCGGGAGTATCCGGGGAGCTGTTTTTT	CASSTLAGVSGELFF
.	TRBV7-9	TRBJ1-1	14	.	TGTGCCAGCGGCTTTTCGGGGGCGGGGACTGAAGCTTTCTTT	CASGFSGAGTEAFF
TRBD1	TRBV5-1	TRBJ2-2	16	.	TGCGCCAGCAGCTTGGCCGGGACAGTGAACACCGGGGAGCTGTTTTTT	CASSLAGTVNTGELFF
.	TRBV20-1	TRBJ2-5	11	.	TGCAGTGCTAGAGCTACCGATACCCAGTACTTC	CSARATDTQYF
.	TRBV9	TRBJ1-4	13	.	TGTGCCAGCAGCGGAGACCAGGGGGAAAAACTGTTTTTT	CASSGDQGEKLFF
.	TRBV29-1	TRBJ2-3	13	.	TGCAGCGTTGGGGCAGCCTCAGCAGATACGCAGTATTTT	CSVGAASADTQYF
TRBD1	TRBV20-1	TRBJ1-2	14	.	TGCAGTGCTAAAACCGGGACAGGGAACTATGGCTACACCTTC	CSAKTGTGNYGYTF
TRBD2	TRBV11-2	TRBJ2-2	18	.	TGTGCCAGCAGCTTAAGGACTAGCGGGGGTATGAACACCGGGGAGCTGTTTTTT	CASSLRTSGGMNTGELFF
.	TRBV19	TRBJ2-7	15	.	TGTGCCAGTAGTCGATCGCCGGGAGAGGGCTACGAGCAGTACTTC	CASSRSPGEGYEQYF
.	TRBV29-1	TRBJ1-2	12	many	TGCAGCGTTACGGGTGCTAACTATGGCTACACCTTC	CSVTGANYGYTF
.	TRBV2	TRBJ1-3	16	.	TGTGCCAGCAGTGCCATCGGGACTTACTCTGGAAACACCATATATTTT	CASSAIGTYSGNTIYF
.	TRBV5-1	TRBJ1-1	16	.	TGTGCCAGCAGCGACCGGGACCGCACACCTAACACTGAAGCTTTCTTT	CASSDRDRTPNTEAFF
.	TRBV12-3/TRBV12-4	TRBJ1-1	15	few	TGTGCCAGCAGTTACTCGCCAGGGTGGAACACTGAAGCTTTCTTT	CASSYSPGWNTEAFF
TRBD1	TRBV24-1	TRBJ2-2	17	.	TGTGCCACCAGTGATCCCGGACAGGGGGCGAACACCGGGGAGCTGTTTTTT	CATSDPGQGANTGELFF
.	TRBV9	TRBJ1-2	14	.	TGTGCCAGCAGCGTAGAGGCGGGTGGCTATGGCTACACCTTC	CASSVEAGGYGYTF
TRBD1	TRBV10-3	TRBJ2-5	16	.	TGTGCCATCAGTGAGTCGTCGGGACAGGGAAAGGAGACCCAGTACTTC	CAISESSGQGKETQYF
.	TRBV25-1	TRBJ1-4	14	.	TGTGCCAGCAGTGACATGACCCTTAATGAAAAACTGTTTTTT	CASSDMTLNEKLFF
.	TRBV5-1	TRBJ1-5	16	.	TGCGCCAGCAGCTTGGAGCCGGGGATCGGCAATCAGCCCCAGCATTTT	CASSLEPGIGNQPQHF
TRBD2	TRBV7-9	TRBJ2-7	15	.	TGTGCCAGCAGCACATTTACCGGGACTAGCTCCGAGCAGTACTTC	CASSTFTGTSSEQYF
.	TRBV29-1	TRBJ1-2	13	.	TGCAGTGTACCGGGACTGAGGCACTATGGCTACACCTTC	CSVPGLRHYGYTF
.	TRBV10-2	TRBJ1-6	15	.	TGCGCCAGCCATAATATCAGGCTAAAAAATTCACCCCTCCACTTT	CASHNIRLKNSPLHF
.	TRBV7-9	TRBJ2-2	14	.	TGCGCCAGCAGCCAAGACGGTCCTAGCGGGGAGCTGTTTTTT	CASSQDGPSGELFF
TRBD1	TRBV29-1	TRBJ1-6	13	few	TGCAGCGTCGGGACAGCAGATAATTCACCCCTCCACTTT	CSVGTADNSPLHF
.	TRBV7-9	TRBJ1-6	14	few	TGTGCCAGCAGCTCGACGGGGGGCGATTCACCCCTCCACTTT	CASSSTGGDSPLHF
TRBD1	TRBV29-1	TRBJ1-1	11	few	TGCAGCGCTAAGGGGGCTGGTGAAGCTTTCTTT	CSAKGAGEAFF
.	TRBV5-6	TRBJ1-2	14	few	TGTGCCAGCAGCATACGGACAGTCCTCTTTGGCTACACCTTC	CASSIRTVLFGYTF
.	TRBV11-2	TRBJ2-7	13	.	TGTGCCAGCAGCCAAGAGGGCTCCTACGAGCAGTACTTC	CASSQEGSYEQYF
.	TRBV20-1	TRBJ1-2	13	few	TGCAGTGCTAGAGATCAAAGTTATCGCGGCTACACCTTC	CSARDQSYRGYTF
.	TRBV5-4	TRBJ2-2	15	.	TGTGCCAGCAGCATCAGGGGAGTGGTCACCGGGGAGCTGTTTTTT	CASSIRGVVTGELFF
TRBD1	TRBV20-1	TRBJ1-5	18	few	TGCAGTGCTAGACTTGCGGGGCCAGGGGGAAACAGCAATCAGCCCCAGCATTTT	CSARLAGPGGNSNQPQHF
.	TRBV19	TRBJ2-6	15	many	TGTGCCAGTACCCCCGGGAGCTCAGGGGCCAACGTCCTGACTTTC	CASTPGSSGANVLTF
TRBD1	TRBV20-1	TRBJ1-1	12	many	TGCAGTGCCTGGGACAGGGACACTGAAGCTTTCTTT	CSAWDRDTEAFF
.	TRBV7-9	TRBJ1-1	13	many	TGTGCCAGCAGTATAATCATGAACACTGAAGCTTTCTTT	CASSIIMNTEAFF